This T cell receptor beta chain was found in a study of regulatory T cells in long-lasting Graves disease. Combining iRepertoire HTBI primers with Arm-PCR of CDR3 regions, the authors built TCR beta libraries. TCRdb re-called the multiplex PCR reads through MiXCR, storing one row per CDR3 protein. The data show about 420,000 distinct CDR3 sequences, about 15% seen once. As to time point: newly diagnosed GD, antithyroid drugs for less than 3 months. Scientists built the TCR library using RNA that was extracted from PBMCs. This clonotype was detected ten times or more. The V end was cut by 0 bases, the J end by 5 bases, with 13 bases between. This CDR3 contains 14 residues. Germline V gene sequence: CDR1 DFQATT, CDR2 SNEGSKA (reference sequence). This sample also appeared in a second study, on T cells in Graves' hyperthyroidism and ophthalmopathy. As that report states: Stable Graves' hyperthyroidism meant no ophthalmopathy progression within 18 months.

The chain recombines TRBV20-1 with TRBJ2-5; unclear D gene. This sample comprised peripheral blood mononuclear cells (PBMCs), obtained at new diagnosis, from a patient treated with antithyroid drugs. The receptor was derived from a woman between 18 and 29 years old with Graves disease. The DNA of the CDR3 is TGCAGTGCTAGAGAGCGGATCTTGGGGGAGACCCAGTACTTC. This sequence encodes CSARERILGETQYF.